The 19 T cell receptor beta chains given below trace back to one sample, sequenced in a study of blood T cell repertoires in COVID-19 (dated by TCRdb to about 2020). Libraries were constructed by the immunoSEQ multiplex PCR assay. TCRdb mirrors the immuneACCESS table, restricted to in-frame sequences. Some clones are absent from its copies; in checked studies, under half trace to an unresolved V gene, and the reason for the others is unknown. This sample lists some 110,000 clones; roughly 82% were detected once. Around a quarter of the sample is taken by the ten largest. The sequenced sample was peripheral blood. These receptors were collected from a man in his fifties or sixties with acute or convalescent COVID-19.

This clone was detected only once. The chain uses TRBV9 and TRBJ2-3, with TRBD2 matching 12 bases. CDR3 length: 19 residues. Germline-derived CDR1 and CDR2 are SGDLS and YYNGEE. Losses at the gene ends were 2 bases for V and 0 bases for J; bases not matched to a gene: 10. DNA for the CDR3: TGTGCCAGCAGCGTTTATTCTAGCGGGAGGGCCTTTAGCACAGATACGCAGTATTTT. It encodes CASSVYSSGRAFSTDTQYF.

This chain joins TRBV14 and TRBJ2-3, with a weak D call TRBD2 (6 bases). The CDR3 extends over 15 amino acids. The germline CDR1 and CDR2 sequences are SGHDN and FVKESK. V lost 4 bases and J lost 2, with 13 bases in between. The CDR3: CASSPQGLTTDTQYF. CDR3 nucleotide sequence: TGTGCCAGCAGCCCCCAGGGACTCACCACAGATACGCAGTATTTT.

This clone was seen once. The chain has TRBV29-1 and TRBJ1-5, with D unresolved. The CDR3 covers 12 residues. Looked up from germline, CDR1 is SQVTM and CDR2 is ANQGSEA. Trimming took 7 bases from V and 1 from J, leaving 8 bases between them. For the CDR3, the DNA is TGCAGCGCACAAACGAGCAATCAGCCCCAGCATTTT. Its protein product is CSAQTSNQPQHF. The variable domain in full, completed from reference TRBV29-1 and TRBJ1-5, reads SAVISQKPSRDICQRGTSLTIQCQVDSQVTMMFWYRQQPGQSLTLIATANQGSEATYESGFVIDKFPISRPNLTFSTLTVSNMSPEDSSIYLCSAQTSNQPQHFGDGTRLSIL.

The genes are TRBV5-4 and TRBJ1-2; D is undetermined. This CDR3 is 15 amino acids long. V lost 0 bases to trimming and J lost 3 bases, with 12 bases between them. Germline V gene data show CDR1 as SGHNT and CDR2 as YYREEE (reference sequence). The CDR3 loop reads CASSLATGIHYGYTF. The CDR3 DNA reads as TGTGCCAGCAGCTTGGCCACGGGGATCCACTATGGCTACACCTTC.

The chain joins TRBV15 to TRBJ1-1, with D possibly being TRBD1 (6 bases). The CDR3 is 15 residues long. V was trimmed by 3 bases and J by 4 bases, leaving 15 bases between them. Germline assignment: CDR1 LNHNV and CDR2 YYDKDF (reference sequence). This CDR3 reads CATSRSFPTGTEAFF. The CDR3 coding sequence is TGTGCCACCAGCAGGAGCTTCCCGACAGGCACTGAAGCTTTCTTT.

The genes are TRBV4-3 and TRBJ2-3, with 10 bases identical to TRBD2. The CDR3 extends over 16 amino acids. The germline gives CDR1 LGHNA, CDR2 YSLEER. V trimming: 4 bases; J trimming: 5 bases; junction bases outside the gene matches: 9. CDR3 DNA sequence: TGCGCCAGCAGCCGCGGGGCTAGCGGGAGTGAAGATACGCAGTATTTT. Translating gives CASSRGASGSEDTQYF.

The chain has TRBV2 and TRBJ1-5, with D possibly being TRBD1 (5 bases). The CDR3 has 15 residues. The V and J ends lost 2 bases and 9 bases respectively, with 17 bases between them. Germline CDR1 SNHLY, CDR2 FYNNEI. The CDR3 nucleotides read TGTGCCAGCAGTGAAACTACTGGGGCCTCGGGGCCCCAGCATTTT. It yields the protein CASSETTGASGPQHF.

This sequence joins TRBV28 and TRBJ1-5; no reliable D call. V was pared by 8 bases and J by 7 bases, with 24 bases between. Germline V CDR1 and CDR2: MDHEN, SYDVKM. The CDR3 is 16 amino acids. CDR3 sequence: CASSRGERVLGQPQHF. The CDR3 region has the DNA TGTGCCAGCTCCCGCGGGGAGAGAGTCCTCGGGCAGCCCCAGCATTTT.

This chain joins TRBV6-5 and TRBJ1-1; D unresolved. V was clipped by 3 bases and J by 1 base, with 9 bases between them. CDR1 MNHEY and CDR2 SVGAGI come from the germline V gene. The CDR3 totals 14 residues. CDR3 protein: CASSYYGKNTEAFF. CDR3 coding DNA: TGTGCCAGCAGTTATTACGGGAAGAACACTGAAGCTTTCTTT.

The rearrangement joins TRBV6-5 to TRBJ2-3; D call uncertain. Looked up from germline, CDR1 is MNHEY and CDR2 is SVGAGI. V shed 6 bases and J shed 2 bases, with 6 bases lying between them. The CDR3 length is 12 residues. The CDR3 region is CASRLNTDTQYF. The CDR3 coding sequence is TGTGCCAGCAGACTTAACACAGATACGCAGTATTTT.

In the case of this clone: Germline and junction disagree at one end, which may indicate a read error. This sequence joins TRBV12-3 or TRBV12-4 and TRBJ1-3; unclear D gene. The CDR3 extends over 12 amino acids. The CDR3 DNA follows: TGTGCCAGCCGTTTACGGGGAAACACCATATATTTT. Translated, it gives CASRLRGNTIYF.

The rearrangement uses TRBV2 and TRBJ2-7; 7 positions match TRBD2. The germline V gene has CDR1 SNHLY and CDR2 FYNNEI. The trim removed 4 bases at V and 2 bases at J, leaving 5 bases unmatched. The CDR3 extends over 14 amino acids. This CDR3 is CASSASGGPYEQYF. The CDR3 nucleotides read TGTGCCAGCAGTGCTTCGGGAGGACCCTACGAGCAGTACTTC.

This clone was found many times. The rearrangement links TRBV30 to TRBJ1-2; no definite D call. This CDR3 has 13 residues. The V end was cut by 0 bases, the J end by 3 bases, with 8 bases between. The germline V gene encodes CDR1 GTSNPN and CDR2 SVGIG (reference sequence). CDR3 coding DNA: TGTGCCTGGAGTGTATCAGATTACTATGGCTACACCTTC. The encoded protein is CAWSVSDYYGYTF.

The chain has TRBV28 and TRBJ1-5; D might be TRBD1 (6 bases). Germline CDR1 reads MDHEN; CDR2 reads SYDVKM. The CDR3 runs 16 residues. V lost 6 bases and J 2 bases, leaving 17 bases between the germline ends. The CDR3 is CASRKTGRGGNQPQHF. The CDR3 DNA sequence: TGTGCCAGCAGGAAAACTGGGAGGGGGGGCAATCAGCCCCAGCATTTT.

V usage is TRBV7-8 and J usage is TRBJ1-3, with D uncertain. The V gene's germline CDR1 is SGHVS and CDR2 FQNEAQ. Trimming took 3 bases from V and 0 from J, leaving 15 bases between them. This CDR3 contains 17 residues. The CDR3 protein is CASSFFGRASSGNTIYF. The CDR3 DNA follows: TGTGCCAGCAGCTTTTTCGGCAGAGCGTCCTCTGGAAACACCATATATTTT.

The chain links TRBV6-1 to TRBJ1-2, with D hard to call. This CDR3 has 18 amino acids. V was trimmed by 2 bases and J by 0 bases, leaving 19 bases between them. CDR1 and CDR2 from the germline V gene are MNHNS and SASEGT. The CDR3 loop is CASSEPGVAARSNYGYTF. Written as DNA, the CDR3 is TGTGCCAGCAGTGAACCGGGAGTTGCAGCCCGGTCTAACTATGGCTACACCTTC.

The gene calls are TRBV4-3 and TRBJ2-6; D call uncertain. V dropped 1 base and J dropped 0 bases, with 4 bases sitting between them. Looked up from germline, CDR1 is LGHNA and CDR2 is YSLEER. This CDR3 is 15 amino acids long. The CDR3 DNA reads TGCGCCAGCAGCCAAGCCATCTCTGGGGCCAACGTCCTGACTTTC. It specifies CASSQAISGANVLTF.

The chain uses TRBV29-1 and TRBJ1-3; 9 nucleotides agree with TRBD1. CDR1 and CDR2 from the germline V gene are SQVTM and ANQGSEA. This CDR3 is built from 16 residues. The trim removed 3 bases at V and 10 bases at J, leaving 16 bases unmatched. This CDR3 is CSVERPGTGKGRTIYF. CDR3 bases: TGCAGCGTTGAGAGACCGGGGACAGGGAAGGGGAGGACCATATATTTT. Complete variable domain (other parts from reference TRBV29-1 and TRBJ1-3): SAVISQKPSRDICQRGTSLTIQCQVDSQVTMMFWYRQQPGQSLTLIATANQGSEATYESGFVIDKFPISRPNLTFSTLTVSNMSPEDSSIYLCSVERPGTGKGRTIYFGEGSWLTVV.

In DNA, the CDR3 is TGTGCCAGCTCACCACCCAGGGGTACCACTGAAGCTTTCTTT. This codes for CASSPPRGTTEAFF. The genes are TRBV18 and TRBJ1-1, with D possibly TRBD1 on 6 matching bases. Per the germline V gene, CDR1 is KGHSH and CDR2 is LQKENI. There are 14 residues in the CDR3. V lost 0 bases, J lost 4 bases, and 9 bases lay in between.